The 11 T cell receptor beta chains below come from one sample, sequenced in a study of cytotoxic CD8 clonotypes in ibrutinib-treated CLL. Measured with immunoSEQ multiplex PCR; TCRdb has only the in-frame clones, and not every one. There are 140,000 to 150,000 clones in the sample; about 75% occur only once, and about 5% lies in the top ten. The sequencing used PBMCs, collected after 24 months of ibrutinib treatment. These receptors were obtained from a human donor with chronic lymphocytic leukemia.

The rearrangement uses TRBV30 and TRBJ1-5; 7 bases line up with TRBD1. The CDR3 length is 13 residues. The junction had 3 bases not matched to a gene; V was cut back by 3 bases and J by 4 bases. The germline V gene has CDR1 GTSNPN and CDR2 SVGIG (reference sequence). CDR3 in DNA: TGTGCCTGGAGCAGGGGGAATAATCAGCCCCAGCATTTT. Amino acids: CAWSRGNNQPQHF.

The chain uses TRBV10-3 and TRBJ2-7; D is possibly TRBD2 (6 bases). The germline CDR1 and CDR2 sequences are ENHRY and SYGVKD. The V gene lost 4 bases and the J gene lost 7 bases, with 8 bases spanning the gap. This CDR3 comprises 11 residues. CDR3 sequence: CAISVAGEQYF. The DNA of the CDR3 is TGTGCCATCAGTGTGGCGGGGGAGCAGTACTTC.

This chain uses TRBV18 with TRBJ1-3; D perhaps matches TRBD1 (6 bases). The CDR3 runs to 15 residues. Germline values: CDR1 KGHSH, CDR2 LQKENI. The V end lost 4 bases, the J end lost 2 bases, and 12 bases lay between the germline ends. This CDR3 is CASSHGQRPGNTIYF. The CDR3 DNA is TGTGCCAGCTCACACGGACAGCGGCCTGGAAACACCATATATTTT.

This clone turned up a few times. The CDR3 sequence: CASSPGTAKDTDTQYF. CDR3 DNA sequence: TGTGCCAGCAGCCCCGGGACAGCCAAAGATACAGATACGCAGTATTTT. The rearrangement uses TRBV5-4 and TRBJ2-3, with 7 bases identical to TRBD1. J was trimmed by 3 bases and V by 4 bases; bases with no gene match: 11. The CDR3 loop spans 16 amino acids. CDR1 is SGHNT and CDR2 is YYREEE in the germline V gene (reference sequence).

The chain recombines TRBV4-2 with TRBJ1-2; D ambiguous. CDR1 is LGHNA and CDR2 is YNFKEQ in the germline V gene. V lost 0 bases and J 4 bases, leaving 3 bases between the germline ends. The CDR3 sequence is 12 residues long. As DNA, the CDR3 is TGTGCCAGCAGCCAAGAGGGCTATGGCTACACCTTC. Its protein is CASSQEGYGYTF.

V is TRBV2 and J is TRBJ2-3; 8 nucleotides agree with TRBD2. The CDR3 consists of 17 residues. Germline V gene data show CDR1 as SNHLY and CDR2 as FYNNEI. V shed 6 bases and J 0 bases; nucleotides not matched to a gene: 11. The CDR3 spells CASSPMGGGGSTDTQYF. The CDR3 DNA reads as TGTGCCAGCAGCCCGATGGGTGGCGGGGGGAGCACAGATACGCAGTATTTT.

The chain carries TRBV19 and TRBJ2-1; the match to TRBD2 covers 11 bases. V lost 5 bases, J lost 0 bases, and 15 bases stayed unmatched. The CDR3 sequence is 20 residues long. CDR1 LNHDA and CDR2 SQIVND come from the germline V gene (reference sequence). The CDR3 sequence: CASSPGGGVLAGVSYNEQFF. The CDR3 DNA reads TGTGCCAGTAGTCCGGGAGGGGGGGTACTAGCGGGAGTCTCCTACAATGAGCAGTTCTTC.

Regarding this clone: An end of the junction differs from the germline gene, which may be a read error. This chain connects TRBV7-2 to TRBJ1-6; D is unresolved. The CDR3 is 16 amino acids. Germline-derived CDR1 and CDR2 are SGHTA and FQGNSA. The CDR3 here is CASSLAPDAYNSPLYF. CDR3 bases: TGTGCCAGCAGCTTAGCCCCGGACGCCTATAATTCACCCCTCTACTTT. Based on the CDR3 plus reference TRBV7-2 and TRBJ1-6, the full variable domain is GAGVSQSPSNKVTEKGKDVELRCDPISGHTALYWYRQSLGQGLEFLIYFQGNSAPDKSGLPSDRFSAERTGGSVSTLTIQRTQQEDSAVYLCASSLAPDAYNSPLYFGNGTRLTVT.

The gene calls are TRBV28 and TRBJ2-7; either TRBD1 or TRBD2 may supply D (7 bases each). V dropped 7 bases and J dropped 5 bases, with 21 bases sitting between them. The CDR3 extends over 15 amino acids. Germline loops: CDR1 MDHEN, CDR2 SYDVKM. Written as DNA, the CDR3 is TGTGCCAGCACCCAGGGGGGAGGGGGCTCGCACGAGCAGTACTTC. This gives the protein CASTQGGGGSHEQYF.

The chain is built from TRBV6-5 and TRBJ2-7; no clear D. Germline assignment: CDR1 MNHEY and CDR2 SVGAGI. V was clipped by 6 bases and J by 0 bases, with 15 bases between them. CDR3 size: 15 residues. DNA for the CDR3: TGTGCCAGCAGCTTCGCGGACGGGCCCTCCTACGAGCAGTACTTC. Encoded protein: CASSFADGPSYEQYF.

V and J are TRBV19 and TRBJ1-2; D perhaps matches TRBD1 (6 bases). Germline-derived CDR1 and CDR2 are LNHDA and SQIVND (reference sequence). CDR3 length: 13 amino acids. Trimming left V 9 bases short and J 3 bases short, with 14 bases between. Here the CDR3 reads CASRRGGDYGYTF. The CDR3 coding sequence is TGTGCCAGCCGGAGAGGGGGGGACTATGGCTACACCTTC. The full variable domain, completed using reference TRBV19 and TRBJ1-2, is DGGITQSPKYLFRKEGQNVTLSCEQNLNHDAMYWYRQDPGQGLRLIYYSQIVNDFQKGDIAEGYSVSREKKESFPLTVTSAQKNPTAFYLCASRRGGDYGYTFGSGTRLTVV.